What follows describes a single TCR beta chain. Germline CDR1 reads LGHDT; CDR2 reads YNNKEL (reference sequence). This CDR3 has 16 residues. V was clipped by 0 bases and J by 0 bases, with 8 bases between them. This entry belongs to a study of blood T cell repertoires in COVID-19. Overall study: PBMCs, B-cell-depleted T cells, or T cells were the source of the cDNA or gDNA that made up the material.

In the study's own analysis: Counts of nucleated cells, estimated from reference gene primer amplification, were obtained. Libraries were prepared by immunoSEQ multiplex PCR; TCRdb keeps only in-frame clonotypes and omits some of them. That table supplies the V and J calls and clone size; D and trimming were determined from the DNA. The repertoire holds roughly 290,000 clones, with more than 70% as singletons. The rearrangement uses TRBV3-1 (or the pseudogene TRBV3-2) and TRBJ1-4; D gene ambiguous. Sequenced: peripheral blood. The TCR sequence derives from a woman aged 50 to 60 who had recovered from COVID-19. The CDR3 DNA reads TGTGCCAGCAGCCAAGAGGCAGCGGCAACTAATGAAAAACTGTTTTTT. Translated, it gives CASSQEAAATNEKLFF.